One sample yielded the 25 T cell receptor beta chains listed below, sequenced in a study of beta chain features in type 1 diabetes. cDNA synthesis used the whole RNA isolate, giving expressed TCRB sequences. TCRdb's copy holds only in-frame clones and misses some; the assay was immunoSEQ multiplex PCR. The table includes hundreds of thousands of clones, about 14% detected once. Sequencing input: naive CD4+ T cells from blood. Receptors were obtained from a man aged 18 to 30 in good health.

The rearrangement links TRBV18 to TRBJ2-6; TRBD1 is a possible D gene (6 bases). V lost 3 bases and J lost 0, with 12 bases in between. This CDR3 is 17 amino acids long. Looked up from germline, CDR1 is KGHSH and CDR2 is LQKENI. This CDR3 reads CASSPGQHFSGANVLTF. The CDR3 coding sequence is TGTGCCAGCTCACCGGGACAACACTTCTCTGGGGCCAACGTCCTGACTTTC.

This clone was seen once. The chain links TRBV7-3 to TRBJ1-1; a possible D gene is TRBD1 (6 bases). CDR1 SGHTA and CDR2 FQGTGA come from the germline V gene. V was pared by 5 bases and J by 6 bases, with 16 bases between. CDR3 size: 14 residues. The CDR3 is CASSGRGARAEAFF. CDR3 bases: TGTGCCAGCAGCGGCAGGGGCGCGAGAGCTGAAGCTTTCTTT.

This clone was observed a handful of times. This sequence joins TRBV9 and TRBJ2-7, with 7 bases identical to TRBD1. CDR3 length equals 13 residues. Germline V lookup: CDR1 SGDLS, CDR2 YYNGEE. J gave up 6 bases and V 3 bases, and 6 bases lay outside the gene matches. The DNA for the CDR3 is TGTGCCAGCAGCGGGACAGGAAGAGGCGAGCAGTACTTC. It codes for CASSGTGRGEQYF.

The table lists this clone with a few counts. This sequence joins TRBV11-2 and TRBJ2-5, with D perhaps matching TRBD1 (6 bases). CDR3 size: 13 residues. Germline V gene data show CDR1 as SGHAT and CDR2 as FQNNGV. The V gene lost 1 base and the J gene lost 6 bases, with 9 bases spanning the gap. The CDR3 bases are TGTGCCAGCAGCTTAGGACAGGTCAAGACCCAGTACTTC. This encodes CASSLGQVKTQYF.

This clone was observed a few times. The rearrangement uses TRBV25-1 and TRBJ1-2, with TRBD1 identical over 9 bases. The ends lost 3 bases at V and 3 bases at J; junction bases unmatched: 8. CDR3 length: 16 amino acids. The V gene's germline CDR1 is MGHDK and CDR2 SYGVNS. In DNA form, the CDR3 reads TGTGCCAGCAGTGACCCCTCTACAGGGGGCGACTATGGCTACACCTTC. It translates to CASSDPSTGGDYGYTF.

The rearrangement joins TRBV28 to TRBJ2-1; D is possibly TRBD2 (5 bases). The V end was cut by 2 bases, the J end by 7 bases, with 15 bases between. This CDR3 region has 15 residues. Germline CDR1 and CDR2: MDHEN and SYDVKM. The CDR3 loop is CASSLSRAAKNEQFF. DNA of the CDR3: TGTGCCAGCAGTTTAAGTAGAGCGGCCAAAAATGAGCAGTTCTTC.

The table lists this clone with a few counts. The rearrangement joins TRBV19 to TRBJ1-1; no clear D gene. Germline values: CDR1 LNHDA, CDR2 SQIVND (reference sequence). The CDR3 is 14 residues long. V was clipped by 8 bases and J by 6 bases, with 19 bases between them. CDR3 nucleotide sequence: TGTGCCAGTTCTTTCAGTTCAACAGTGCCTGAAGCTTTCTTT. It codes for CASSFSSTVPEAFF.

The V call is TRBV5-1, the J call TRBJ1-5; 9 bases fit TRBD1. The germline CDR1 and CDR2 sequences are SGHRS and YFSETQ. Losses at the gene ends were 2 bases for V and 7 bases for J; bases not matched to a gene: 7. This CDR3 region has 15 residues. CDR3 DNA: TGCGCCAGCAGCTTAGGGACAGGGAGAGCACAGCCCCAGCATTTT. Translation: CASSLGTGRAQPQHF.

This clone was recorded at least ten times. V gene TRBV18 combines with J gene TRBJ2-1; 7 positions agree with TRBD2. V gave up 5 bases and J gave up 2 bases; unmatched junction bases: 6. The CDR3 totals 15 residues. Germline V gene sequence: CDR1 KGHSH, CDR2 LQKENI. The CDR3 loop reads CASSSLAGTYNEQFF. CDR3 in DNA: TGTGCCAGCTCATCCTTAGCGGGCACCTACAATGAGCAGTTCTTC.

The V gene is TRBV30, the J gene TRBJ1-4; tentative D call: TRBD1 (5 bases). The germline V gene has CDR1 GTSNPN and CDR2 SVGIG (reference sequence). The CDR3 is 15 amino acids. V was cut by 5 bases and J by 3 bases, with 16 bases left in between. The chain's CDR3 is CAWCFHGASNEKLFF. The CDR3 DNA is TGTGCCTGGTGCTTCCATGGGGCTTCTAATGAAAAACTGTTTTTT.

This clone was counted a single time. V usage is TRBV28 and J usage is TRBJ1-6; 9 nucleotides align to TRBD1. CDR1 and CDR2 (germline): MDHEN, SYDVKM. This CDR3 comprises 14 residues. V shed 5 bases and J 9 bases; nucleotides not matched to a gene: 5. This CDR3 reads CASSHGTGSSPLHF. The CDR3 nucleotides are TGTGCCAGCAGTCACGGGACAGGGTCTTCACCCCTCCACTTT.

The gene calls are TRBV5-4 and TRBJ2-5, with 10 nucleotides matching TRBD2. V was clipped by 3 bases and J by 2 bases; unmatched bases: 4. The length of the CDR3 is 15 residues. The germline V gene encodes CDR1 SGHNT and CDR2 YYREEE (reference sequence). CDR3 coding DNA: TGTGCCAGCAGCTCGACTAGCGGGCAGCAAGAGACCCAGTACTTC. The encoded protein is CASSSTSGQQETQYF.

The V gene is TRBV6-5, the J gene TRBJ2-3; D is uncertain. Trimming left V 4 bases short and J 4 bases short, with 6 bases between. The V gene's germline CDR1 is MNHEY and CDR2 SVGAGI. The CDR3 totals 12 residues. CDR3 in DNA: TGTGCCAGCAGTTCTAGGGCAGATACGCAGTATTTT. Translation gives CASSSRADTQYF.

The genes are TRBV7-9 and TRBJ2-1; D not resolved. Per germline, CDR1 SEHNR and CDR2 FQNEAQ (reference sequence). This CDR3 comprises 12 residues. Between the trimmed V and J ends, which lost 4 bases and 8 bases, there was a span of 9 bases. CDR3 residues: CASSSGPHEQFF. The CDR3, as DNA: TGTGCCAGCAGCTCCGGCCCCCATGAGCAGTTCTTC. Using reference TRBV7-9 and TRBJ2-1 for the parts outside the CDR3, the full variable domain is DTGVSQNPRHKITKRGQNVTFRCDPISEHNRLYWYRQTLGQGPEFLTYFQNEAQLEKSRLLSDRFSAERPKGSFSTLEIQRTEQGDSAMYLCASSSGPHEQFFGPGTRLTVL.

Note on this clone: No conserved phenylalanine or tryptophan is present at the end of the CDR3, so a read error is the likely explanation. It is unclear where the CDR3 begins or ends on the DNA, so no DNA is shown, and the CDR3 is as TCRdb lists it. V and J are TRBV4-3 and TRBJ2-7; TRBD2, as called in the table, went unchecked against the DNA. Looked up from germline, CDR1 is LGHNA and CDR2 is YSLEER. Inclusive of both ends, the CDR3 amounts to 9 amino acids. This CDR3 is CASSQGEPL.

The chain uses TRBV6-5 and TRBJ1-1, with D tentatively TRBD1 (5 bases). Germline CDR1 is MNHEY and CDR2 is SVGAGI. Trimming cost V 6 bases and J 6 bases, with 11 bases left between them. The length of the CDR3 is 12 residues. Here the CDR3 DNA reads TGTGCCAGCAGCCTCGGGGGTTCTGAAGCTTTCTTT. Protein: CASSLGGSEAFF.

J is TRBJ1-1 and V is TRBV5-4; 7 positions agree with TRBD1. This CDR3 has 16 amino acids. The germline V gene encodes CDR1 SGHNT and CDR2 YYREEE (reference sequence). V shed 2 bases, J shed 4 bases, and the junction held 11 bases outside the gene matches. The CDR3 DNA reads TGTGCCAGCAGCTTCGGACAGGCATCAGCGAGCACTGAAGCTTTCTTT. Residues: CASSFGQASASTEAFF.

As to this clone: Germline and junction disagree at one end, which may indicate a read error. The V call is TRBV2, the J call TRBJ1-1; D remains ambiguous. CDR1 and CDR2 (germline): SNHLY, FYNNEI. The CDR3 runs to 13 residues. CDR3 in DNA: TGTGCCAGCAGGGAAGCTGAACGGTCGGAAGCTTTCTTT. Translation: CASREAERSEAFF.

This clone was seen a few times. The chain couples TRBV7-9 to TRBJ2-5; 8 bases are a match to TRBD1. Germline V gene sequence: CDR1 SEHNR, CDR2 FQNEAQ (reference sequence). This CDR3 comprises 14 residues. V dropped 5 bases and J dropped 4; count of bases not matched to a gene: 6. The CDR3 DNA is TGTGCCAGCAGCCGACAGGGGATGGGAGAGACCCAGTACTTC. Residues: CASSRQGMGETQYF.

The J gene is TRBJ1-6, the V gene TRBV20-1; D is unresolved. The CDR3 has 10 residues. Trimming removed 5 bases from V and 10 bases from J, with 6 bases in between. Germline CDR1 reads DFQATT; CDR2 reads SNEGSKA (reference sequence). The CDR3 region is CSAFGSPLHF. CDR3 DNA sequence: TGCAGTGCTTTTGGGTCACCCCTCCACTTT.

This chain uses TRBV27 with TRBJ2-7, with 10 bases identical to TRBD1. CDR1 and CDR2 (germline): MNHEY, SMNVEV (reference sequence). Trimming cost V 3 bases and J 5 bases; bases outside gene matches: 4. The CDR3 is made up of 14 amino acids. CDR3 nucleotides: TGTGCCAGCAGTTTCGAGACAGGGGGCCACGAGCAGTACTTC. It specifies CASSFETGGHEQYF.

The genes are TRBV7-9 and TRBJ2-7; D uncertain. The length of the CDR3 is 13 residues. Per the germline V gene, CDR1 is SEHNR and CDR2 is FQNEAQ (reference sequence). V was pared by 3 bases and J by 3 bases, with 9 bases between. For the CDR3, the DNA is TGTGCCAGCAGCTTCACTCCGGGCTACGAGCAGTACTTC. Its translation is CASSFTPGYEQYF.

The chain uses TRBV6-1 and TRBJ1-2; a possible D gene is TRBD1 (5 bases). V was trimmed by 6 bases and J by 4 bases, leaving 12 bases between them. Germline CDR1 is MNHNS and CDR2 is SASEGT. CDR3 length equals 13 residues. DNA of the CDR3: TGTGCCAGCAGACCGACAGTCTCCTATGGCTACACCTTC. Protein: CASRPTVSYGYTF.

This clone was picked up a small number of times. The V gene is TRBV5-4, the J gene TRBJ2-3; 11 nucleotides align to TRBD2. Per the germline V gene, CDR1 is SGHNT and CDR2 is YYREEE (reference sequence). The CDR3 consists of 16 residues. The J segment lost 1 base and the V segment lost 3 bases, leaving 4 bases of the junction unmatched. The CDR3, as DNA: TGTGCCAGCAGCTCAAAACTAGCGGGAGGCACAGATACGCAGTATTTT. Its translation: CASSSKLAGGTDTQYF.

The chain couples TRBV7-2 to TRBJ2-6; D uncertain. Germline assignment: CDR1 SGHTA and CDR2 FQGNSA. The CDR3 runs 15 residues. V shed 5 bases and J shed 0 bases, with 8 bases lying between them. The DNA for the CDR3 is TGTGCCAGCAGCCGAAAAGCCTCTGGGGCCAACGTCCTGACTTTC. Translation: CASSRKASGANVLTF.